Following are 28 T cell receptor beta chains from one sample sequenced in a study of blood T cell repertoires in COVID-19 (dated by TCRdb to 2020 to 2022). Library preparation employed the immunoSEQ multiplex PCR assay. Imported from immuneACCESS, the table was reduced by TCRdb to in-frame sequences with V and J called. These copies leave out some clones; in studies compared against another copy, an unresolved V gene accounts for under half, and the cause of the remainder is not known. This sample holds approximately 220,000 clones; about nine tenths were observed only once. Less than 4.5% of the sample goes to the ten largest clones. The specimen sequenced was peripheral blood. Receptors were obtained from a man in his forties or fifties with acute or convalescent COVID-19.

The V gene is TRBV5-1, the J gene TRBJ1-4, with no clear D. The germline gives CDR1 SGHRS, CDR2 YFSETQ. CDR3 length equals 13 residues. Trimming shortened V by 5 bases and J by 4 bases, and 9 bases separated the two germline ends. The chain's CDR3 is CASREPNNEKLFF. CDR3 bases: TGCGCCAGCAGGGAGCCTAATAATGAAAAACTGTTTTTT.

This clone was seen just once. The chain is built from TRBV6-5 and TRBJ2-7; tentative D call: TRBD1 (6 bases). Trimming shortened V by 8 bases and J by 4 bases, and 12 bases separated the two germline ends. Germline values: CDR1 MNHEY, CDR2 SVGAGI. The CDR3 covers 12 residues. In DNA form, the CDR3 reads TGTGCCAGCGGGGACAAGAAGTACGAGCAGTACTTC. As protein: CASGDKKYEQYF.

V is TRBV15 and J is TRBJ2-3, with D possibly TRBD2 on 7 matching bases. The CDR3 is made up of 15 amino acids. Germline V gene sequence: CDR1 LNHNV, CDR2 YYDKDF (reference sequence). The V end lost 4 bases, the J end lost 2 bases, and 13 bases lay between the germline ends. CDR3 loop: CATSIAAGATDTQYF. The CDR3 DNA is TGTGCCACCAGCATCGCGGCGGGGGCCACAGATACGCAGTATTTT. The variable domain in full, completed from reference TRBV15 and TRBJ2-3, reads DAMVIQNPRYQVTQFGKPVTLSCSQTLNHNVMYWYQQKSSQAPKLLFHYYDKDFNNEADTPDNFQSRRPNTSFCFLDIRSPGLGDTAMYLCATSIAAGATDTQYFGPGTRLTVL.

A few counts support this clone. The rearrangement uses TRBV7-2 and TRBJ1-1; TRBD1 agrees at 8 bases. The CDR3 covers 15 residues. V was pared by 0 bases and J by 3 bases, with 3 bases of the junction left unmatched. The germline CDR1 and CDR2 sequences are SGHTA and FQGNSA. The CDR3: CASSLAGTGYTEAFF. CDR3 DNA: TGTGCCAGCAGCTTAGCAGGGACAGGATACACTGAAGCTTTCTTT.

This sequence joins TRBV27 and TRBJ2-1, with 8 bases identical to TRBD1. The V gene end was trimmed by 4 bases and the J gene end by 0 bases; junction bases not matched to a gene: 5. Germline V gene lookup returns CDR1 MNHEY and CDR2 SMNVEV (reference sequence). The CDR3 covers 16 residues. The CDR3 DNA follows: TGTGCCAGCAGTTCGGGACAGGCAAGCTCCTACAATGAGCAGTTCTTC. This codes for CASSSGQASSYNEQFF.

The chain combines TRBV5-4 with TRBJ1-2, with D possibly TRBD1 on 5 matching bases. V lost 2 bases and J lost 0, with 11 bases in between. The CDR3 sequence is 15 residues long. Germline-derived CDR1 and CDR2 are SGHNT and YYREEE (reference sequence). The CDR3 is CASSLPGKANYGYTF. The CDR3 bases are TGTGCCAGCAGCTTACCAGGGAAAGCTAACTATGGCTACACCTTC.

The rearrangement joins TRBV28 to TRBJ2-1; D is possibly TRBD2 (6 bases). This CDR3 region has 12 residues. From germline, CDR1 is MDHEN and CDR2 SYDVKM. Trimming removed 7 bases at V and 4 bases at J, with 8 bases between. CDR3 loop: CASKSGYNEQFF. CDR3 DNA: TGTGCCAGCAAGAGCGGGTACAATGAGCAGTTCTTC.

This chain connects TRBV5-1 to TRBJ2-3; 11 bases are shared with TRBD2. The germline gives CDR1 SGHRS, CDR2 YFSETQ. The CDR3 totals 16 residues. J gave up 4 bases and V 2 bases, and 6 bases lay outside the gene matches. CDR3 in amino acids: CASSFGASGGSDTQYF. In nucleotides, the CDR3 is TGCGCCAGCAGCTTCGGGGCTAGCGGGGGGTCAGATACGCAGTATTTT. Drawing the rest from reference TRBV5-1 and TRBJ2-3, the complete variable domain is KAGVTQTPRYLIKTRGQQVTLSCSPISGHRSVSWYQQTPGQGLQFLFEYFSETQRNKGNFPGRFSGRQFSNSRSEMNVSTLELGDSALYLCASSFGASGGSDTQYFGPGTRLTVL.

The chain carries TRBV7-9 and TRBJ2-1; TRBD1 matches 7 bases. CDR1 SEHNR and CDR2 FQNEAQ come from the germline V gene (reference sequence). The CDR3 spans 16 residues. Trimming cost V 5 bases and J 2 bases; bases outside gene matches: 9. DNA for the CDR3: TGTGCCAGCAGCCCTACCGGGACAGTGGCCTACAATGAGCAGTTCTTC. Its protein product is CASSPTGTVAYNEQFF.

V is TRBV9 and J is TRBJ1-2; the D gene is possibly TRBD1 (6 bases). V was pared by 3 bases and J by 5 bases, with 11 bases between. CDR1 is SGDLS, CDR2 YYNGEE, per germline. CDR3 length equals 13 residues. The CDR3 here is CASSASGVYGYTF. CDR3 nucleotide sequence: TGTGCCAGCAGCGCCTCAGGGGTGTATGGCTACACCTTC.

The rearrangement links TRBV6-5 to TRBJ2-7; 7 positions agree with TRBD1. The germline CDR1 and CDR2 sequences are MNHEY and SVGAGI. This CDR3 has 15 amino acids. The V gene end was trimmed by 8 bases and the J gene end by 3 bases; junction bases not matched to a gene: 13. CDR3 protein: CASFQRETGHYEQYF. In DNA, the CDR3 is TGTGCCAGCTTCCAAAGGGAGACAGGGCACTACGAGCAGTACTTC.

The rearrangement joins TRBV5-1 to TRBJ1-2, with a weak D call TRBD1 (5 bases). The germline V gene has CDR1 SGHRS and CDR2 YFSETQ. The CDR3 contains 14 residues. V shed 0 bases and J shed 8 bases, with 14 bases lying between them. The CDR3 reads CASSLVPGPGGYTF. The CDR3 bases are TGCGCCAGCAGCTTGGTACCAGGGCCAGGGGGCTACACCTTC.

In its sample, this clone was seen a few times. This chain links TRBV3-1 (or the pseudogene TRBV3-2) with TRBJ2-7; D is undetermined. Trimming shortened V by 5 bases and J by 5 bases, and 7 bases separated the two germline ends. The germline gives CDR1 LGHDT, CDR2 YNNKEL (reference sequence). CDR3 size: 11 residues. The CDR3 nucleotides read TGTGCCAGCAGCATGCGCCACGAGCAGTACTTC. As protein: CASSMRHEQYF.

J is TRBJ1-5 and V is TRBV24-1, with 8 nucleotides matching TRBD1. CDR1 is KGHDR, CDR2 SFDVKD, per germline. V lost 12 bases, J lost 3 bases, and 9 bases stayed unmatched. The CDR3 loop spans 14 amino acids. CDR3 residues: CAAFRDRINQPQHF. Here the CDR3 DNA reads TGTGCCGCATTCCGGGACAGGATCAATCAGCCCCAGCATTTT.

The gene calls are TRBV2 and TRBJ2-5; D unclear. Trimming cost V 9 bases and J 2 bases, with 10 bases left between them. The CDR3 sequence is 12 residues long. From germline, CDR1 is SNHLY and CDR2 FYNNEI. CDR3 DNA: TGTGCCAGTAACAGAGATCAAGAGACCCAGTACTTC. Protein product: CASNRDQETQYF.

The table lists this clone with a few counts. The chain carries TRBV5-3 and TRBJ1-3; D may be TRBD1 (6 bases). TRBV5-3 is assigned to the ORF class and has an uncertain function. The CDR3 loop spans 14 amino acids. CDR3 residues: CAGTRTDSGNTIYF. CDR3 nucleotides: TGTGCTGGGACCCGGACAGACTCTGGAAACACCATATATTTT.

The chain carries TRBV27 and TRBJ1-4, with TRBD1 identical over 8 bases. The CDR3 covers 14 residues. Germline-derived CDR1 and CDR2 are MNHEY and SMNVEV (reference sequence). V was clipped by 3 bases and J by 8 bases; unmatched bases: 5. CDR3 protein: CASSFQGAGEKLFF. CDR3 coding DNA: TGTGCCAGCAGTTTTCAGGGGGCTGGGGAAAAACTGTTTTTT. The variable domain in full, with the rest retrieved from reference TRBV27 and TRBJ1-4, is EAQVTQNPRYLITVTGKKLTVTCSQNMNHEYMSWYRQDPGLGLRQIYYSMNVEVTDKGDVPEGYKVSRKEKRNFPLILESPSPNQTSLYFCASSFQGAGEKLFFGSGTQLSVL.

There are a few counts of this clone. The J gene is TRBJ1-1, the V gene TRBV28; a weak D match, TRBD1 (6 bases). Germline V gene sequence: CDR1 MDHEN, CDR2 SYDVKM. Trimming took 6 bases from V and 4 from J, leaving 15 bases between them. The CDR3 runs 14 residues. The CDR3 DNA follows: TGTGCCAGCAGGCTGAACAGGGTTTTCACTGAAGCTTTCTTT. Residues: CASRLNRVFTEAFF.

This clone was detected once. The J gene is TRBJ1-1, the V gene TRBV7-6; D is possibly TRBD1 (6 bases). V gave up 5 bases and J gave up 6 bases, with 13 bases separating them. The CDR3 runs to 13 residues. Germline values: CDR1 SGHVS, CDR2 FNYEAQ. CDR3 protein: CASSRPGTSEAFF. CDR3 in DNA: TGTGCCAGCAGCCGACCGGGGACATCTGAAGCTTTCTTT.

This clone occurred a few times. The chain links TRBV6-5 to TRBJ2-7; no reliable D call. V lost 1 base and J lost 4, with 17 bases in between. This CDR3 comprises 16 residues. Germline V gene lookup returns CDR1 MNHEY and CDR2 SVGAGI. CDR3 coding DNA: TGTGCCAGCAGTTACTACTCCCAGGCCAGTCAATACGAGCAGTACTTC. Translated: CASSYYSQASQYEQYF.

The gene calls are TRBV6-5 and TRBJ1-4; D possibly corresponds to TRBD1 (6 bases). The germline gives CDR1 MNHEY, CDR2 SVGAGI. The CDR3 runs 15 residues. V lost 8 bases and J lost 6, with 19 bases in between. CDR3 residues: CASCPNRAGDEKLFF. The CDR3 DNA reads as TGTGCCAGCTGCCCTAACAGGGCAGGGGATGAAAAACTGTTTTTT.

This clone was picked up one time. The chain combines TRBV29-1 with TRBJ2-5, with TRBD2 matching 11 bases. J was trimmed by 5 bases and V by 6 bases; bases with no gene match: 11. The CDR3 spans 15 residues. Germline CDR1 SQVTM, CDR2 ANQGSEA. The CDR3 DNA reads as TGCAGCGTGAGGGGGACTAGCGGAGCCCGCGAGACCCAGTACTTC. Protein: CSVRGTSGARETQYF. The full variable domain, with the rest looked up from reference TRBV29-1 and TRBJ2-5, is SAVISQKPSRDICQRGTSLTIQCQVDSQVTMMFWYRQQPGQSLTLIATANQGSEATYESGFVIDKFPISRPNLTFSTLTVSNMSPEDSSIYLCSVRGTSGARETQYFGPGTRLLVL.

CDR3 DNA sequence: TGTGCCAGCAGCCGGGACAATCTTAATCAGCCCCAGCATTTT. Its protein product is CASSRDNLNQPQHF. The V call is TRBV2, the J call TRBJ1-5; D may be TRBD1 (6 bases). Trimming cost V 6 bases and J 4 bases, with 13 bases left between them. This CDR3 has 14 amino acids. Germline CDR1 is SNHLY and CDR2 is FYNNEI.

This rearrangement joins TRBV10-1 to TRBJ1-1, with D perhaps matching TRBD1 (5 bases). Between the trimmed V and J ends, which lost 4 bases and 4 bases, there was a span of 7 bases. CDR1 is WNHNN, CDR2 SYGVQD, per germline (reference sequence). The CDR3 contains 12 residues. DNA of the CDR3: TGCGCCAGCAGTGCAGGGCGCACTGAAGCTTTCTTT. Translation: CASSAGRTEAFF.

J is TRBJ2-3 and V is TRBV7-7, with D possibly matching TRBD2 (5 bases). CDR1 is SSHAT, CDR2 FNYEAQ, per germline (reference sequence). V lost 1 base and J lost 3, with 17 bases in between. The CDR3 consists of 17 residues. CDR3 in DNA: TGTGCCAGCAGCTTAGGAGCGGCGGGTTCGGGGACAGATACGCAGTATTTT. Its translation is CASSLGAAGSGTDTQYF.

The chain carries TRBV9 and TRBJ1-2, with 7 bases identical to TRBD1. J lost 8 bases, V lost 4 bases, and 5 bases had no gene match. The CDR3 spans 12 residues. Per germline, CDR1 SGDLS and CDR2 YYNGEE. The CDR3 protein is CASSTTGLGYTF. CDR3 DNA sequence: TGTGCCAGCAGCACGACAGGGCTAGGCTACACCTTC.

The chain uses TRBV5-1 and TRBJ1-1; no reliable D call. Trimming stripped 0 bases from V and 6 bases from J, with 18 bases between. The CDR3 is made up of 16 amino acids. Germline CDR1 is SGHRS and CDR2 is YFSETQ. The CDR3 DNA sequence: TGCGCCAGCAGCTTGGACCCCACGGGGAGGAGGGCTGAAGCTTTCTTT. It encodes CASSLDPTGRRAEAFF.

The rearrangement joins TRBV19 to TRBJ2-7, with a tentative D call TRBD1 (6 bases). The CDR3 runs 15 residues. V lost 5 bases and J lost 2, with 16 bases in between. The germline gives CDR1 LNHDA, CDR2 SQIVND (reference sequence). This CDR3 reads CASSPRQDPAYEQYF. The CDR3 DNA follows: TGTGCCAGTAGTCCTCGACAGGATCCCGCCTACGAGCAGTACTTC.